The table lists the clone carrying this TCR beta chain with a few counts. Its antigen is not known. The data originate from a study of identical twins. Germline V gene lookup returns CDR1 SGHTA and CDR2 FQGNSA. This CDR3 region has 16 residues. V shed 5 bases, J shed 6 bases, and the junction held 8 bases outside the gene matches. TCRdb analysed the 5' RACE reads with MiXCR anew, one entry per CDR3 protein. The sample lists approximately 530,000 distinct CDR3 sequences, about 22% occurring once. Study-wide results and limits: Its conclusions, products of cross-sectional statistical analysis, did not come from following the same donors. Weaker excess twin sharing was observed in beta out-of-frame sequences. Insertions were reduced in abundant cord blood beta clonotypes but not in memory repertoires.

The same data also contributed to another study, on yellow fever vaccine responses in identical twins. That paper adds: Twin vaccine T cell responses reportedly seemed partly convergent, partly personalized.

The sequencing input was CD4+ T cells sorted from blood. This sequence originates from a woman aged 18-29 years in good health. The chain is built from TRBV7-2 and TRBJ1-5, with 12 bases fitting TRBD1. CDR3 protein: CASSPRGTGGFQPQHF. The CDR3 nucleotides read TGTGCCAGCAGCCCAAGGGGGACAGGGGGCTTTCAGCCCCAGCATTTT.